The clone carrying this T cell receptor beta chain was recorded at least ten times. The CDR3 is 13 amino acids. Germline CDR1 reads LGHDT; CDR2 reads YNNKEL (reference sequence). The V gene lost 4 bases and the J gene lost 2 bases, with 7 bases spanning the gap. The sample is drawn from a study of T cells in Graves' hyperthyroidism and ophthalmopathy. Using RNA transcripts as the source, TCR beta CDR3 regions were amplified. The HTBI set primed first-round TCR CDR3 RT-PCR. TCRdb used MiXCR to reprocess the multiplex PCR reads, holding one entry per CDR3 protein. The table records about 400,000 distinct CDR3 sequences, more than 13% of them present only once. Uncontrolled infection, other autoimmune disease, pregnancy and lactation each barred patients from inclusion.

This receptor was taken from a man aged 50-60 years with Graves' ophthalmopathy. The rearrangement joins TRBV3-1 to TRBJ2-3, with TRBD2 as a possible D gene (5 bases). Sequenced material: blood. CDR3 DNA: TGTGCCAGCAGCCCCGGGGTCACAGATACGCAGTATTTT. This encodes CASSPGVTDTQYF.